These 13 T cell receptor beta chains were all obtained from the same sample, sequenced in a study of control samples from healthy donors and cancer patients. Produced via immunoSEQ multiplex PCR; TCRdb's table is partial and in-frame only. The sample consists of over 100,000 clones, 70% to 90% of them appearing once. Sequencing input: blood. Source of these receptors: a man in his fifties in good health.

This rearrangement joins TRBV11-2 to TRBJ1-2; maybe TRBD1 (6 bases). The CDR3 consists of 14 residues. V lost 5 bases, J lost 3 bases, and 13 bases lay in between. Per germline, CDR1 SGHAT and CDR2 FQNNGV. The CDR3 DNA reads as TGTGCCAGCAGCCCAGGTCAGGGGTACTATGGCTACACCTTC. It yields the protein CASSPGQGYYGYTF.

The chain couples TRBV6-5 to TRBJ1-2, with 8 bases identical to TRBD1. The CDR3 is 15 residues long. Unmatched junction bases numbered 9, after V lost 2 bases and J lost 7 bases. Germline lookup yields CDR1 MNHEY and CDR2 SVGAGI. The CDR3 region has the DNA TGTGCCAGCAGTTACCTTCTCAGGGGGCGACGTGGCTACACCTTC. It codes for CASSYLLRGRRGYTF.

The genes are TRBV14 and TRBJ2-5, with 14 nucleotides matching TRBD2. In germline, CDR1 is SGHDN, CDR2 FVKESK. The CDR3 runs 18 residues. With 1 base clipped from V and 5 bases from J, the junction kept 9 bases outside the gene matches. The CDR3 region is CASSQAIGTSGGVETQYF. The CDR3 DNA sequence: TGTGCCAGCAGCCAAGCCATTGGGACTAGCGGGGGCGTGGAGACCCAGTACTTC. Full variable domain (missing parts from reference TRBV14 and TRBJ2-5): EAGVTQFPSHSVIEKGQTVTLRCDPISGHDNLYWYRRVMGKEIKFLLHFVKESKQDESGMPNNRFLAERTGGTYSTLKVQPAELEDSGVYFCASSQAIGTSGGVETQYFGPGTRLLVL.

This clone was detected a few times. The rearrangement links TRBV9 to TRBJ2-1; weak D call: TRBD2 (6 bases). The V and J ends lost 0 bases and 0 bases respectively, with 13 bases between them. The CDR3 has 17 residues. CDR1 and CDR2 from the germline V gene are SGDLS and YYNGEE. CDR3 DNA: TGTGCCAGCAGCGTAGGTAGCGGACTAAGCTCCTACAATGAGCAGTTCTTC. This encodes CASSVGSGLSSYNEQFF. The variable domain in full, completed from reference TRBV9 and TRBJ2-1, reads DSGVTQTPKHLITATGQRVTLRCSPRSGDLSVYWYQQSLDQGLQFLIQYYNGEERAKGNILERFSAQQFPDLHSELNLSSLELGDSALYFCASSVGSGLSSYNEQFFGPGTRLTVL.

V usage is TRBV19 and J usage is TRBJ2-3; D might be TRBD1 (5 bases). The CDR3 length is 17 residues. Between the trimmed V and J ends, which lost 2 bases and 6 bases, there was a span of 21 bases. The germline CDR1 and CDR2 sequences are LNHDA and SQIVND (reference sequence). This chain's CDR3 is CASSINTAGKRVDTQYF. DNA for the CDR3: TGTGCCAGTAGTATAAATACAGCAGGGAAGAGAGTTGATACGCAGTATTTT.

J is TRBJ2-3 and V is TRBV13, with TRBD2 identical over 10 bases. The CDR3 has 18 amino acids. Trimming removed 3 bases from V and 3 bases from J; junction bases left unmatched: 12. Per germline, CDR1 PRHDT and CDR2 FYEKMQ (reference sequence). This CDR3 is CASSFSTGTSALTDTQYF. The DNA of the CDR3 is TGTGCCAGCAGCTTTTCGACCGGGACTAGCGCATTGACAGATACGCAGTATTTT.

V gene TRBV6-5 combines with J gene TRBJ1-2; D might be TRBD1 (5 bases). Per germline, CDR1 MNHEY and CDR2 SVGAGI. V dropped 7 bases and J dropped 8 bases, with 17 bases sitting between them. The CDR3 totals 13 residues. CDR3 in amino acids: CASKRQRVGGYTF. Written as DNA, the CDR3 is TGTGCCAGCAAAAGACAGAGGGTAGGCGGCTACACCTTC.

J is TRBJ2-7 and V is TRBV3-1 (or the pseudogene TRBV3-2); D gene ambiguous. Germline V gives CDR1 LGHDT, CDR2 YNNKEL (reference sequence). V was clipped by 3 bases and J by 0 bases, with 3 bases between them. The CDR3 extends over 12 amino acids. The CDR3 sequence is CASSHYSYEQYF. In DNA form, the CDR3 reads TGTGCCAGCAGCCACTACTCCTACGAGCAGTACTTC.

The chain is built from TRBV28 and TRBJ2-3; D could derive from TRBD1 or TRBD2 (5 bases each). Trimming removed 3 bases at V and 0 bases at J, with 16 bases between. Germline CDR1 and CDR2: MDHEN and SYDVKM. CDR3 length: 17 amino acids. Here the CDR3 DNA reads TGTGCCAGCAGTTTCCCCATGGGGGTTGCCAGCACAGATACGCAGTATTTT. It is translated as CASSFPMGVASTDTQYF.

The chain carries TRBV12-5 and TRBJ2-5, with a possible D match to TRBD2 (6 bases). Per the germline V gene, CDR1 is LGHNT and CDR2 is FRNRAP. The CDR3 is 14 amino acids. Trimming shortened V by 2 bases and J by 4 bases, and 11 bases separated the two germline ends. The CDR3 DNA reads as TGTGCTAGTGGTTTGACGGGGGTAGTAGAGACCCAGTACTTC. This encodes CASGLTGVVETQYF.

J is TRBJ1-5 and V is TRBV19; 7 positions match TRBD1. Germline V gene data show CDR1 as LNHDA and CDR2 as SQIVND (reference sequence). CDR3 length: 14 amino acids. Trimming removed 7 bases from V and 2 bases from J; junction bases left unmatched: 5. CDR3 bases: TGTGCCAGTACGACAGGGCCGGGCAATCAGCCCCAGCATTTT. Residues: CASTTGPGNQPQHF. Complete variable domain (other parts from reference TRBV19 and TRBJ1-5): DGGITQSPKYLFRKEGQNVTLSCEQNLNHDAMYWYRQDPGQGLRLIYYSQIVNDFQKGDIAEGYSVSREKKESFPLTVTSAQKNPTAFYLCASTTGPGNQPQHFGDGTRLSIL.

The V gene is TRBV5-8, the J gene TRBJ2-3; D may be TRBD1 (6 bases). Germline CDR1 reads SGHTS; CDR2 reads YDEGEE. The CDR3 is made up of 14 amino acids. Trimming cost V 4 bases and J 0 bases, with 9 bases left between them. The CDR3, as DNA: TGTGCCAGCAGCAGGCAGGGGAGCACAGATACGCAGTATTTT. Protein: CASSRQGSTDTQYF.

The rearrangement joins TRBV28 to TRBJ1-1; no definite D call. Germline V gives CDR1 MDHEN, CDR2 SYDVKM. CDR3 size: 13 residues. V lost 7 bases, J lost 8 bases, and 17 bases lay in between. DNA for the CDR3: TGTGCCAGCACCGAACCCCCACGGGCAGAAGCTTTCTTT. It specifies CASTEPPRAEAFF.